The entry below describes one TCR beta chain. The source of the sample is a study of tissue T cells after allogeneic stem cell transplantation. Steroid-refractory graft-versus-host disease after allogeneic hematopoietic cell transplant qualified adults for prospective research-autopsy enrollment. Measured with immunoSEQ multiplex PCR; TCRdb has only the in-frame clones, and not every one. This sample has approximately 2,900 clones; about 70% occur once, and the top ten carry around 14%. Trimming left V 5 bases short and J 4 bases short, with 17 bases between. The CDR3 is 16 residues long. The V gene's germline CDR1 is SEHNR and CDR2 FQNEAQ (reference sequence).

This TCR derives from an older male patient with steroid-refractory graft-versus-host disease after an allogeneic stem cell transplant. Part of the T cells may come from the graft donor. The chain is built from TRBV7-9 and TRBJ2-2; no reliable D call. This material consisted of descending colon tissue, taken at autopsy. This CDR3 is CASSPLTHSSTGELFF. CDR3 DNA: TGTGCCAGCAGCCCCTTGACTCATTCCAGCACCGGGGAGCTGTTTTTT.